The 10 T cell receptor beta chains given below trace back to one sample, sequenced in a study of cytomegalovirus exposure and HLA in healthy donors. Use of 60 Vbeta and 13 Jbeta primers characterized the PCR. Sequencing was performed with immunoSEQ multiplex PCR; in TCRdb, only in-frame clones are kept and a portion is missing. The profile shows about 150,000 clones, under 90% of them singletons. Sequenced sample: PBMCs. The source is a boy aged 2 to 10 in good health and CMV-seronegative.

The CDR3 protein is CASSGGLAGAYEQFF. CDR3 nucleotides: TGTGCCAGCAGCGGGGGACTAGCGGGAGCCTATGAGCAGTTCTTC. This rearrangement joins TRBV6-1 to TRBJ2-1; 14 positions agree with TRBD2. CDR1 and CDR2 (germline): MNHNS, SASEGT. The CDR3 runs 15 residues. V was pared by 6 bases and J by 8 bases, with 6 bases of the junction left unmatched.

CDR3 loop: CASSLNAGELSYEQYF. The CDR3 DNA sequence: TGCGCCAGCAGCCTTAACGCGGGAGAGTTGTCCTACGAGCAGTACTTC. The rearrangement links TRBV5-1 to TRBJ2-5, with 7 bases that match TRBD2. The closer fit of TRBJ2-7 to the DNA end suggests the J call may be wrong. This CDR3 has 16 residues. Germline lookup yields CDR1 SGHRS and CDR2 YFSETQ.

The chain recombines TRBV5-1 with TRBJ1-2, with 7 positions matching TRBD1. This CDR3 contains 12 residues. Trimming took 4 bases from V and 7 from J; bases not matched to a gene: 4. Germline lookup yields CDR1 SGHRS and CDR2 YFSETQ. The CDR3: CASSETGTGYTF. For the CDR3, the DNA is TGCGCCAGCAGCGAGACAGGGACTGGCTACACCTTC.

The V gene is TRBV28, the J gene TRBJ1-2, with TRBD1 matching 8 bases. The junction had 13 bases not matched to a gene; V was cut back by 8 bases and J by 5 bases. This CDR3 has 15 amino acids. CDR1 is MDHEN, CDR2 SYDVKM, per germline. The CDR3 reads CASRSGDRGLYGYTF. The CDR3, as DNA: TGTGCCAGCCGGTCCGGCGACAGGGGTTTGTATGGCTACACCTTC.

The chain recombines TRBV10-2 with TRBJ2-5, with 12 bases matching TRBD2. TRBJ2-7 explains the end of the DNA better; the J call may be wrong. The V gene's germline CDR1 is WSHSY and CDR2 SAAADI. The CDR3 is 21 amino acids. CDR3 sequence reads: CASSGRVVSSGRAVPKFEQYF. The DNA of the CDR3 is TGCGCCAGCAGTGGACGGGTTGTGTCTAGCGGGAGGGCCGTCCCTAAATTCGAGCAGTACTTC.

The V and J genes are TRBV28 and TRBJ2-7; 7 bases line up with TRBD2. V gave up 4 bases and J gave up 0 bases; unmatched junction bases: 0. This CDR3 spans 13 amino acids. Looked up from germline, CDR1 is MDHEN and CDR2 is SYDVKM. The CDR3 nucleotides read TGTGCCAGCAGTTGGACTAGCTCCTACGAGCAGTACTTC. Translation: CASSWTSSYEQYF. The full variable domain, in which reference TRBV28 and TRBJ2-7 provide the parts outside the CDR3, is DVKVTQSSRYLVKRTGEKVFLECVQDMDHENMFWYRQDPGLGLRLIYFSYDVKMKEKGDIPEGYSVSREKKERFSLILESASTNQTSMYLCASSWTSSYEQYFGPGTRLTVT.

The CDR3 is CASSIIQNTGELFF. In DNA form, the CDR3 reads TGTGCCAGTAGTATAATCCAGAACACCGGGGAGCTGTTTTTT. This chain uses TRBV19 with TRBJ2-2; D gene ambiguous. The ends were cut back, 2 bases at V and 1 base at J, with 5 bases in the middle. The germline V gene has CDR1 LNHDA and CDR2 SQIVND (reference sequence). The CDR3 length is 14 residues.

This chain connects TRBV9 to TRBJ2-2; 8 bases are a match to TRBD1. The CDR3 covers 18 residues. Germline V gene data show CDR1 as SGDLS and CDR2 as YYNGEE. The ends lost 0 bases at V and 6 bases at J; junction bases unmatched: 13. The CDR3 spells CASSVEIAGTGGAGELFF. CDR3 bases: TGTGCCAGCAGCGTAGAGATCGCGGGGACAGGCGGGGCCGGGGAGCTGTTTTTT.

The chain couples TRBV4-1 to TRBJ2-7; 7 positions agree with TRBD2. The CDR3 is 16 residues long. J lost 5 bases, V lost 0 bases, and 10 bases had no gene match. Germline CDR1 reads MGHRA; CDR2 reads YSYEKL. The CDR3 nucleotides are TGCGCCAGCAGCCAAGAGGACGGGGGGTTCCAGAACGAGCAGTACTTC. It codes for CASSQEDGGFQNEQYF.

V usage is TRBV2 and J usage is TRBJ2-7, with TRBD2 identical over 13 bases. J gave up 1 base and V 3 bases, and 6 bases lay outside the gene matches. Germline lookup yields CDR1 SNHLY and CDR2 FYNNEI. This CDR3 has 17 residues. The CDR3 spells CASSDSGLAGASYEQYF. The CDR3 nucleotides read TGTGCCAGCAGTGATTCCGGACTAGCGGGGGCGTCCTACGAGCAGTACTTC. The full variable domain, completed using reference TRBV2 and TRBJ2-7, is EPEVTQTPSHQVTQMGQEVILRCVPISNHLYFYWYRQILGQKVEFLVSFYNNEISEKSEIFDDQFSVERPDGSNFTLKIRSTKLEDSAMYFCASSDSGLAGASYEQYFGPGTRLTVT.